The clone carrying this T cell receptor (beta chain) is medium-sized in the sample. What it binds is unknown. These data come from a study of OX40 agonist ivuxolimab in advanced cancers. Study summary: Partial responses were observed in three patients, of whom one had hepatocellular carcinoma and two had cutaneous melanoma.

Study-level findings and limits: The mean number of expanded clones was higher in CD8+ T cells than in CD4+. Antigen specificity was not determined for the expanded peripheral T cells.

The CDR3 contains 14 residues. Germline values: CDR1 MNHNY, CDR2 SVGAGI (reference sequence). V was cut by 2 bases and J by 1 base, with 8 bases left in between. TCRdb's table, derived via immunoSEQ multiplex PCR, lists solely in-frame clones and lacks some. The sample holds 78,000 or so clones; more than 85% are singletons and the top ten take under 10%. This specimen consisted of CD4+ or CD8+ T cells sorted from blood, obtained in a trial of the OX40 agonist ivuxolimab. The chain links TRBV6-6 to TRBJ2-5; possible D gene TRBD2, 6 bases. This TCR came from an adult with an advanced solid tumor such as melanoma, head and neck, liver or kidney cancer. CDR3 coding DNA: TGTGCCAGCAGTTACAGCGGGCCCCAAGAGACCCAGTACTTC. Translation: CASSYSGPQETQYF.